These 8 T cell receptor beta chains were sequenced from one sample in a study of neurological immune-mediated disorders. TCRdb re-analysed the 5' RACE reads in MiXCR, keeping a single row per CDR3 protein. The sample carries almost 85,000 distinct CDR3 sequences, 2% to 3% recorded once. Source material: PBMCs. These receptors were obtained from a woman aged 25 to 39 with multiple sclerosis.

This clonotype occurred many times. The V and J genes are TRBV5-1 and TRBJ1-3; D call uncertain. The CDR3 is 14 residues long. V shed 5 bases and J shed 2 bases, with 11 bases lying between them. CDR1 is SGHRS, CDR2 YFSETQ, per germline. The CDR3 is CASRPQVAGNTIYF. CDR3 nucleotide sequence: TGCGCCAGCAGACCGCAGGTGGCTGGAAACACCATATATTTT. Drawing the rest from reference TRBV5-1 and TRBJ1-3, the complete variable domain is KAGVTQTPRYLIKTRGQQVTLSCSPISGHRSVSWYQQTPGQGLQFLFEYFSETQRNKGNFPGRFSGRQFSNSRSEMNVSTLELGDSALYLCASRPQVAGNTIYFGEGSWLTVV.

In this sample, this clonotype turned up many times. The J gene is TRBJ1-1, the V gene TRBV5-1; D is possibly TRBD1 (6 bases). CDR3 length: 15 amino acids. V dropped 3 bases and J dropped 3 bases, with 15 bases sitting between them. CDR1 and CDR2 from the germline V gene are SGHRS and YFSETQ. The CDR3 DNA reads TGCGCCAGCAGCTGGGAGACAGGCGCTGACACTGAAGCTTTCTTT. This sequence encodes CASSWETGADTEAFF.

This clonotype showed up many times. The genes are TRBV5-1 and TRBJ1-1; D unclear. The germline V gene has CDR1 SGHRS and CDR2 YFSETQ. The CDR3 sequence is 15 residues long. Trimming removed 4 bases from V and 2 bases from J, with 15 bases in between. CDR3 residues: CASSPWAGSNTEAFF. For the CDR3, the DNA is TGCGCCAGCAGCCCCTGGGCGGGCTCCAACACTGAAGCTTTCTTT.

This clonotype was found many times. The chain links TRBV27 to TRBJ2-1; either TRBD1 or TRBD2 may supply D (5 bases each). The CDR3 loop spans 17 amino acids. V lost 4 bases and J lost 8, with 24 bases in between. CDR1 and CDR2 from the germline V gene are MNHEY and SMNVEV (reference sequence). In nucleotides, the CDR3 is TGTGCCAGCAGTTCGACGGGACCTCGAAGGGGTGGCGATGAGCAGTTCTTC. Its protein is CASSSTGPRRGGDEQFF.

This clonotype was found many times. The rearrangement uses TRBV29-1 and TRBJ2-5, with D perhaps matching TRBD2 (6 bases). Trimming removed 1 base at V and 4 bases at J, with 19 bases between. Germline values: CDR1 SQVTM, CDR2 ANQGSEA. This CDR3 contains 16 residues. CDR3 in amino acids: CSVEVRLRGEAETQYF. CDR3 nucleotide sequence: TGCAGCGTTGAAGTCAGGCTGCGGGGAGAGGCAGAGACCCAGTACTTC. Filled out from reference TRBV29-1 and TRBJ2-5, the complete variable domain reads SAVISQKPSRDICQRGTSLTIQCQVDSQVTMMFWYRQQPGQSLTLIATANQGSEATYESGFVIDKFPISRPNLTFSTLTVSNMSPEDSSIYLCSVEVRLRGEAETQYFGPGTRLLVL.

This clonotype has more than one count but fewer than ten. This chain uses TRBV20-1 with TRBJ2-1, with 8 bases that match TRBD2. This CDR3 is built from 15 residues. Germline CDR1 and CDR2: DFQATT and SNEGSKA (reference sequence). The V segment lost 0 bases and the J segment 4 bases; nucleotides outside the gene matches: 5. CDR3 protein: CSARDVASGYNEQFF. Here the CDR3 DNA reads TGCAGTGCTAGAGATGTGGCTAGCGGGTACAATGAGCAGTTCTTC.

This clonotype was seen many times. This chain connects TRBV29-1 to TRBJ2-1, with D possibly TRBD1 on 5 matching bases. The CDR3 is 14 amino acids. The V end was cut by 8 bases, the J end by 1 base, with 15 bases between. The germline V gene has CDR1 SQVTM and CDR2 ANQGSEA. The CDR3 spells CSPPVDTSYNEQFF. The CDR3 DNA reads TGCAGCCCCCCCGTGGACACGTCCTACAATGAGCAGTTCTTC.

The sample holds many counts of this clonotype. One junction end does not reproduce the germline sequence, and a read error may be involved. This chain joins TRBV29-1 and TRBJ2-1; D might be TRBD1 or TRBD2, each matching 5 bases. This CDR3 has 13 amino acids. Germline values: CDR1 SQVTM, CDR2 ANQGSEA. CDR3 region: CSATRGSGKEQLF. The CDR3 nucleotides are TGCAGCGCCACTAGGGGCTCTGGTAAGGAGCAGCTCTTC.